This T cell receptor beta chain appears in the sequencing data of a study of CD8+ T cells in alopecia areata. For the study at large: Treated patients were dosed with oral tofacitinib, taking 5 to 10 mg twice daily. Study results and caveats: On tofacitinib, scalp and blood still held many of the expanded lesional clones.

The treatment here: oral pan-JAK inhibitor, 5-10 mg twice daily. In alopecia areata patients, both lesional scalp punch biopsies and peripheral blood were collected. CDR1 and CDR2 from the germline V gene are SNHLY and FYNNEI. The ends were cut back, 6 bases at V and 12 bases at J, with 12 bases in the middle. This CDR3 comprises 11 residues. With regard to this clone: Its specificity is not known.

Following extraction, RNA underwent reverse transcription to cDNA, which served as the sequencing template. The protocol was immunoSEQ multiplex PCR, while the TCRdb copy is restricted to in-frame clones and leaves out a portion. The sample yields more than 150,000 clones, 58% seen once. This specimen consisted of CD8+ T cells sorted from blood, obtained at week 24, from a patient treated with tofacitinib. The V gene is TRBV2, the J gene TRBJ2-1, with a tentative D call TRBD2 (6 bases). This receptor was taken from a human donor with alopecia areata. For the CDR3, the DNA is TGTGCCAGCAGCCCCGGGGGATTGCAGTTCTTC. Translating it yields CASSPGGLQFF.